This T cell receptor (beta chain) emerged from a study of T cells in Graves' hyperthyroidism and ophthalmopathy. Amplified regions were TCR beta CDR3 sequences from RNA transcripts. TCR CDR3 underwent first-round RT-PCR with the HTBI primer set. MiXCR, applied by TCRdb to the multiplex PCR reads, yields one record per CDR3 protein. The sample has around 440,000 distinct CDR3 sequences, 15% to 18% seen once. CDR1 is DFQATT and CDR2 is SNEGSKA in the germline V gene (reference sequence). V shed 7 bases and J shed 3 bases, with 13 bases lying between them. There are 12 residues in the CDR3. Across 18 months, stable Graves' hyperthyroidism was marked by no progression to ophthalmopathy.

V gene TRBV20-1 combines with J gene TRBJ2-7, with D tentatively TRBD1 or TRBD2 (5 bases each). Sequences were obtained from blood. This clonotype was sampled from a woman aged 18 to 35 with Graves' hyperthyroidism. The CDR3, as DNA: TGCAGTGTTACGGGACCGAACTACGAGCAGTACTTC. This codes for CSVTGPNYEQYF.